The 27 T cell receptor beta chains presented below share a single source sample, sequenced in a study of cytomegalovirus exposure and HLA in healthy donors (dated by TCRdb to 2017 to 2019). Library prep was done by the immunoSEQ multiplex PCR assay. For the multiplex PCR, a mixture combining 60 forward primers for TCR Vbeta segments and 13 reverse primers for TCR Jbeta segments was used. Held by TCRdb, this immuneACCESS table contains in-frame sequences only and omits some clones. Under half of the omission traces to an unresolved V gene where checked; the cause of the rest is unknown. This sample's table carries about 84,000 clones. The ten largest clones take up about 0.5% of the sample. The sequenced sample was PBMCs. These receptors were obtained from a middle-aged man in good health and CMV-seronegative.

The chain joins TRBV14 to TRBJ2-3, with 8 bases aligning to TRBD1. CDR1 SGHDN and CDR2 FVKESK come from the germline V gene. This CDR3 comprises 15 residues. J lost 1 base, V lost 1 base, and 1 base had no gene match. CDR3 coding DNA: TGTGCCAGCAGCCAAGTGGGACAGGGCACAGATACGCAGTATTTT. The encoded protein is CASSQVGQGTDTQYF.

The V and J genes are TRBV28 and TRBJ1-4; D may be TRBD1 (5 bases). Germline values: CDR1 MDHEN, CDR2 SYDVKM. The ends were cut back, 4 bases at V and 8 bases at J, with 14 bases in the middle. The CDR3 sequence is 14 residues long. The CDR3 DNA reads TGTGCCAGCAGTTCCCCCGGGGGAAAAGAAAAACTGTTTTTT. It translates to CASSSPGGKEKLFF.

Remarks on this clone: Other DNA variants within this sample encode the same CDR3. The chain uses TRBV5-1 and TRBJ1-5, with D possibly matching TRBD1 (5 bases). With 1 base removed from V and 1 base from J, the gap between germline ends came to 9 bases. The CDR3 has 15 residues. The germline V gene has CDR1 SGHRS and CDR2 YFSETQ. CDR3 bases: TGCGCCAGCAGCTTGCAGGGTACGAGCAATCAGCCCCAGCATTTT. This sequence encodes CASSLQGTSNQPQHF.

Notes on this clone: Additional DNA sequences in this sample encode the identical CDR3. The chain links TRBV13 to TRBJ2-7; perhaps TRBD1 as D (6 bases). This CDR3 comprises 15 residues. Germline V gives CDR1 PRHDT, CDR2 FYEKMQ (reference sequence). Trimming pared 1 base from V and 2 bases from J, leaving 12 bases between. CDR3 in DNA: TGTGCCAGCAGCTTAGTCCAGGGGCGCACCTACGAGCAGTACTTC. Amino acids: CASSLVQGRTYEQYF.

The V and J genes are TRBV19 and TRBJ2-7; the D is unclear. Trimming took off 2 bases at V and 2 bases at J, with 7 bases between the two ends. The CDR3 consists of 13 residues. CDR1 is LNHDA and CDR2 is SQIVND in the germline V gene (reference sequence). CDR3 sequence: CASSIPSAYEQYF. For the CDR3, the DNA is TGTGCCAGTAGTATACCCTCGGCCTACGAGCAGTACTTC.

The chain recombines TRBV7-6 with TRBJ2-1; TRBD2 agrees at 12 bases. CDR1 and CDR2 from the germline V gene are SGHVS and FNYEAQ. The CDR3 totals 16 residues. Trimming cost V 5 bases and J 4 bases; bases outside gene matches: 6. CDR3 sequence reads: CASSPRLAGAYNEQFF. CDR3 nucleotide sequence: TGTGCCAGCAGCCCCAGACTAGCGGGGGCTTACAATGAGCAGTTCTTC.

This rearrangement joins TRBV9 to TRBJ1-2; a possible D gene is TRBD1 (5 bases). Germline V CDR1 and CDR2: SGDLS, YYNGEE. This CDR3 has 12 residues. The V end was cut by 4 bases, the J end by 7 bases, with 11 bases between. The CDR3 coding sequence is TGTGCCAGCAGCCCTCAAAGGGGTGGCTACACCTTC. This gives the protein CASSPQRGGYTF.

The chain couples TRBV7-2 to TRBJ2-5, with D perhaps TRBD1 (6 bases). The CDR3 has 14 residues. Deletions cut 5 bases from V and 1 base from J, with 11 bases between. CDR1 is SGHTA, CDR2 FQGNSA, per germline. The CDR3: CASSHRVAQETQYF. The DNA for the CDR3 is TGTGCCAGCAGCCACAGGGTAGCCCAAGAGACCCAGTACTTC.

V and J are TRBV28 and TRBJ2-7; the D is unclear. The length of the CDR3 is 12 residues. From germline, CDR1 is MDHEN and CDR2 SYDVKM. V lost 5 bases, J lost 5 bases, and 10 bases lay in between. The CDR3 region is CASSVTVHEQYF. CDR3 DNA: TGTGCCAGCAGTGTCACAGTGCACGAGCAGTACTTC.

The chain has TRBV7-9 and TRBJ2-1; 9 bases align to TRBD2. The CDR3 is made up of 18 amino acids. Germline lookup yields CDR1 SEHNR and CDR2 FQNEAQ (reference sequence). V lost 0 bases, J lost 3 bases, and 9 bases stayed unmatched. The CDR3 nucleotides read TGTGCCAGCAGCTTAGCACCAGCGGGGGGCTCCATCTACAATGAGCAGTTCTTC. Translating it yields CASSLAPAGGSIYNEQFF.

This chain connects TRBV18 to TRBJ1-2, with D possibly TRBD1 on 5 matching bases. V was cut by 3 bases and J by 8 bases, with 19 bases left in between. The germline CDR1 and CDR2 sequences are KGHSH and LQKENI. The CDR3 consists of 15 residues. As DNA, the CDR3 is TGTGCCAGCTCACCCGGGACTAGAGGATCCCACGGCTACACCTTC. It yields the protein CASSPGTRGSHGYTF.

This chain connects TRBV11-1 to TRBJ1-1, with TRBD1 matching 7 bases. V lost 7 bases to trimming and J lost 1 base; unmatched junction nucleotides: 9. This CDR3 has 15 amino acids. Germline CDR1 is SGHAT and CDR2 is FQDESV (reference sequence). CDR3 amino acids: CASTWGRGSNTEAFF. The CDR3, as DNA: TGTGCCAGCACCTGGGGCAGGGGGTCGAACACTGAAGCTTTCTTT.

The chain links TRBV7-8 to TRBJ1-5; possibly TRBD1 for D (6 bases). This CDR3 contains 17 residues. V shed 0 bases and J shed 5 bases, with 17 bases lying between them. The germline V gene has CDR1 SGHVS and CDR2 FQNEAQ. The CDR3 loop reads CASSLATAAQGHQPQHF. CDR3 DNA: TGTGCCAGCAGCTTAGCGACTGCTGCCCAGGGGCATCAGCCCCAGCATTTT.

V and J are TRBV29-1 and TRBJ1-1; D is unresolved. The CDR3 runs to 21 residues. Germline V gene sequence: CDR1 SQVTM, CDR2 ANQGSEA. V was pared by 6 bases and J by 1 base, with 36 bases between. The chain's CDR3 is CSVIGHPQKKTEFSGNTEAFF. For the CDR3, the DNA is TGCAGCGTCATAGGCCACCCGCAAAAAAAGACGGAATTTAGCGGGAACACTGAAGCTTTCTTT.

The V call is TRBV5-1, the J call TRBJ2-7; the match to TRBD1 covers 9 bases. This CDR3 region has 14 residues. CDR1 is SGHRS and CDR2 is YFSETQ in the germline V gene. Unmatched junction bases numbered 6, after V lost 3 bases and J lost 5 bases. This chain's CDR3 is CASSWGQGAHEQYF. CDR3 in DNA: TGCGCCAGCAGCTGGGGACAGGGTGCACACGAGCAGTACTTC.

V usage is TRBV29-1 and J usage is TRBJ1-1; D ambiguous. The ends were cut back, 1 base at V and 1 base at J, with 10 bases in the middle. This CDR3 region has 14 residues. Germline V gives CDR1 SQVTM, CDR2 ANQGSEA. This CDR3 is CSVEVGHRNTEAFF. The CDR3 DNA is TGCAGCGTTGAAGTGGGCCACAGGAACACTGAAGCTTTCTTT. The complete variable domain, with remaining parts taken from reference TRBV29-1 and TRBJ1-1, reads SAVISQKPSRDICQRGTSLTIQCQVDSQVTMMFWYRQQPGQSLTLIATANQGSEATYESGFVIDKFPISRPNLTFSTLTVSNMSPEDSSIYLCSVEVGHRNTEAFFGQGTRLTVV.

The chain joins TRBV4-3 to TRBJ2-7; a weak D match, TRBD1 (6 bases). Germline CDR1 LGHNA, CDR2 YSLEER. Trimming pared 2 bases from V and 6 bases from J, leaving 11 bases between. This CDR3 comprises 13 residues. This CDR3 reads CASSQIQGGEQYF. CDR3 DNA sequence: TGCGCCAGCAGCCAAATACAGGGTGGCGAGCAGTACTTC.

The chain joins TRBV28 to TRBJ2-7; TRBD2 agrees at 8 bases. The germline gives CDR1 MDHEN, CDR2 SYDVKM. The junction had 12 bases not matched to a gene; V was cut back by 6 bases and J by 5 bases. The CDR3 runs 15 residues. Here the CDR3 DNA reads TGTGCCAGCAGGCCGGGGGGGGGAATAACGGACGAGCAGTACTTC. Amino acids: CASRPGGGITDEQYF. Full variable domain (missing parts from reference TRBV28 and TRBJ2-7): DVKVTQSSRYLVKRTGEKVFLECVQDMDHENMFWYRQDPGLGLRLIYFSYDVKMKEKGDIPEGYSVSREKKERFSLILESASTNQTSMYLCASRPGGGITDEQYFGPGTRLTVT.

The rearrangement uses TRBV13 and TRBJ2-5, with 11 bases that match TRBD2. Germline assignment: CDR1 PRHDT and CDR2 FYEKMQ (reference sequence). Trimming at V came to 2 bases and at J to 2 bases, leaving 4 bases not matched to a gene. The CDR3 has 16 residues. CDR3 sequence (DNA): TGTGCCAGCAGCTTACAACTAGCGGGGGCACAAGAGACCCAGTACTTC. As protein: CASSLQLAGAQETQYF.

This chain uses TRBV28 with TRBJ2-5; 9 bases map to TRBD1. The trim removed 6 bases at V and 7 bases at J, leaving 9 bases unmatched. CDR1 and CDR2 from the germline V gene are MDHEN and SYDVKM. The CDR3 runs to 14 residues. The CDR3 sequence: CASRGTGFLGTQYF. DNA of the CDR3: TGTGCCAGCAGGGGGACAGGGTTTTTGGGGACCCAGTACTTC.

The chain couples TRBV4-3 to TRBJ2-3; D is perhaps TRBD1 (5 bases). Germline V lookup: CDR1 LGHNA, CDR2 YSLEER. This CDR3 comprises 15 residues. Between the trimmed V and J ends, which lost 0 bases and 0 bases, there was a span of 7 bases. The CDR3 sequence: CASSQESGSTDTQYF. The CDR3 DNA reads TGCGCCAGCAGCCAAGAATCAGGGAGCACAGATACGCAGTATTTT.

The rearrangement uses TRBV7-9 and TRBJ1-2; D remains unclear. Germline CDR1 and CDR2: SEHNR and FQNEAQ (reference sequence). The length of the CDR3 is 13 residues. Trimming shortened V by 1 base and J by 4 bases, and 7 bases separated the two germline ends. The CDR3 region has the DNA TGTGCCAGCAGCTTAGACAGTAGCTATGGCTACACCTTC. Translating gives CASSLDSSYGYTF.

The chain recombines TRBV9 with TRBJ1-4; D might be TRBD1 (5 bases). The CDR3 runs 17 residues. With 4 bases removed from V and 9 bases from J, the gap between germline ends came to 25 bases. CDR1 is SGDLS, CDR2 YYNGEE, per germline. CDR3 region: CASSPAPAGVGKKKLFF. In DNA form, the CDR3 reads TGTGCCAGCAGCCCCGCCCCGGCGGGGGTGGGTAAGAAAAAACTGTTTTTT.

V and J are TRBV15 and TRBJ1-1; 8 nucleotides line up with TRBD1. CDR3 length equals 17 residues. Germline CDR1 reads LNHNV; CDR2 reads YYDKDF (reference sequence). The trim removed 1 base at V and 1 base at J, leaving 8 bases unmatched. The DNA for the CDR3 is TGTGCCACCAGCAGAGCTTTAGCCGGACAGGGGAACACTGAAGCTTTCTTT. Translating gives CATSRALAGQGNTEAFF.

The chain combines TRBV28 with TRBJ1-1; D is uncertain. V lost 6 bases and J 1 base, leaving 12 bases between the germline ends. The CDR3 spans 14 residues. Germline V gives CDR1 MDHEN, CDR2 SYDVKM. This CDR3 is CASRLEGENTEAFF. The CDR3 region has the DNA TGTGCCAGCAGACTAGAAGGAGAGAACACTGAAGCTTTCTTT.

The CDR3 region has the DNA TGTGCCAGCTCACCAGGGACAGGGATCTACGAGCAGTACTTC. Translated, it gives CASSPGTGIYEQYF. The V and J genes are TRBV18 and TRBJ2-7; 9 positions match TRBD1. Trimming at V came to 2 bases and at J to 3 bases, leaving 2 bases not matched to a gene. The CDR3 length is 14 residues. Germline-derived CDR1 and CDR2 are KGHSH and LQKENI. Together with reference TRBV18 and TRBJ2-7, the CDR3 gives the full variable domain: NAGVMQNPRHLVRRRGQEARLRCSPMKGHSHVYWYRQLPEEGLKFMVYLQKENIIDESGMPKERFSAEFPKEGPSILRIQQVVRGDSAAYFCASSPGTGIYEQYFGPGTRLTVT.

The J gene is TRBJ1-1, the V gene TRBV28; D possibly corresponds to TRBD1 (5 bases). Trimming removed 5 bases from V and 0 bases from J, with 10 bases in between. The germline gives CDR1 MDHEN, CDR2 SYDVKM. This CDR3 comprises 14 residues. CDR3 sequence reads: CASSNRGMNTEAFF. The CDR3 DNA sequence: TGTGCCAGCAGTAATCGGGGGATGAACACTGAAGCTTTCTTT.